The source of this T cell receptor beta chain is a study of shared clonotypes between healthy human individuals. Data came from immunoSEQ multiplex PCR; TCRdb stores just in-frame clones and leaves some out. The repertoire holds about 92,000 clones, with about half as singletons. Of note for this clone: Its cognate antigen is unknown.

V lost 7 bases, J lost 8 bases, and 20 bases lay in between. The CDR3 has 14 residues. Germline V CDR1 and CDR2: MDHEN, SYDVKM. Notes on the study in general: Sample collection involved blood only; tissue repertoires are likely different.

J is TRBJ1-2 and V is TRBV28; no definite D call. The origin of this receptor is a woman aged 40 to 50 in good health. Some clones in this sample may be carry-over from other donors' samples. Sequencing was done on a sample of PBMCs. The CDR3 sequence: CASTPHYMSKGYTF. The CDR3 DNA reads as TGTGCCAGCACTCCCCATTATATGTCCAAGGGCTACACCTTC.